The next 24 T cell receptor beta chains were all read from a single sample in a study of Ad26.COV2.S vaccination and SARS-CoV-2 variants. Described treatment: about 20 received Ad26.COV2.S at low or high dose, single or two shots; about five received placebo; per-sample allocation not given. Day 63 after the first injection of vaccine or placebo was the sampling time. Sequenced by immunoSEQ multiplex PCR; TCRdb stores in-frame clones only, minus some. The repertoire holds roughly 420,000 clones, roughly 90% seen once, with about 3.6% in the top ten. This material consisted of peripheral blood, taken in a trial of Ad26.COV2.S vaccine versus placebo. Receptors originate from a person aged 18 to 65 who received the Ad26.COV2.S COVID-19 vaccine or a placebo.

This clone was seen only a few times. V is TRBV6-5 and J is TRBJ1-5; D possibly corresponds to TRBD1 (5 bases). V lost 8 bases, J lost 7 bases, and 21 bases lay in between. CDR3 size: 15 residues. Germline CDR1 is MNHEY and CDR2 is SVGAGI. CDR3 protein: CASHPDRALWQPQHF. In DNA form, the CDR3 reads TGTGCCAGCCACCCTGACAGAGCCCTCTGGCAGCCCCAGCATTTT.

The chain recombines TRBV6-6 with TRBJ2-7; TRBD1 aligns across 7 bases. V lost 8 bases, J lost 5 bases, and 9 bases stayed unmatched. The CDR3 has 13 amino acids. Germline CDR1 and CDR2: MNHNY and SVGAGI (reference sequence). The CDR3 DNA is TGTGCCAGCTGGGACAGCCTTTGGGACGAGCAGTACTTC. Translated, it gives CASWDSLWDEQYF.

This chain joins TRBV6-1 and TRBJ2-7; D ambiguous. Trimming left V 2 bases short and J 3 bases short, with 8 bases between. CDR1 and CDR2 (germline): MNHNS, SASEGT. The CDR3 length is 13 residues. CDR3 nucleotides: TGTGCCAGCAGTGAAAAGAGGAGCTACGAGCAGTACTTC. Translating gives CASSEKRSYEQYF.

This clone was detected a few times. J is TRBJ2-7 and V is TRBV20-1; TRBD1 is a possible D gene (6 bases). Between the trimmed V and J ends, which lost 6 bases and 1 base, there was a span of 7 bases. The CDR3 extends over 11 amino acids. Germline loops: CDR1 DFQATT, CDR2 SNEGSKA (reference sequence). This CDR3 is CSADSSYEQYF. Written as DNA, the CDR3 is TGCAGTGCGGACAGTTCCTACGAGCAGTACTTC.

The genes are TRBV28 and TRBJ1-2; D is undetermined. This CDR3 has 12 amino acids. Germline lookup yields CDR1 MDHEN and CDR2 SYDVKM. V shed 4 bases and J shed 7 bases, with 10 bases lying between them. CDR3 sequence: CASSSTWTGYTF. The CDR3 nucleotides are TGTGCCAGCAGTTCTACATGGACTGGCTACACCTTC.

The rearrangement uses TRBV6-4 and TRBJ1-5, with D unresolved. V was cut by 7 bases and J by 4 bases, with 8 bases left in between. The germline CDR1 and CDR2 sequences are MRHNA and SNTAGT. The CDR3 runs 12 residues. As DNA, the CDR3 is TGTGCCAGCATGCCGTGGAATCAGCCCCAGCATTTT. It specifies CASMPWNQPQHF.

This clone was counted once. The rearrangement uses TRBV7-2 and TRBJ1-2; D is possibly TRBD1 (5 bases). CDR3 size: 14 residues. V lost 0 bases and J lost 4, with 9 bases in between. Germline V gene sequence: CDR1 SGHTA, CDR2 FQGNSA. CDR3 coding DNA: TGTGCCAGCAGCTTAGCTCAGGGATCCTATGGCTACACCTTC. This translates into CASSLAQGSYGYTF.

The chain links TRBV19 to TRBJ1-6; D is ambiguous. The CDR3 runs to 11 residues. V lost 7 bases and J 14 bases, leaving 12 bases between the germline ends. Germline V gene sequence: CDR1 LNHDA, CDR2 SQIVND (reference sequence). CDR3 coding DNA: TGTGCCAGTACCCACCCCAGAGCCCTCCACTTT. Protein: CASTHPRALHF.

This clone was seen only once. The genes are TRBV15 and TRBJ2-7; a weak D match, TRBD1 (5 bases). Germline CDR1 and CDR2: LNHNV and YYDKDF (reference sequence). The CDR3 totals 14 residues. The V and J ends lost 5 bases and 0 bases respectively, with 11 bases between them. The CDR3 region has the DNA TGTGCCACCAGCCGACAGACGGGCTCCTACGAGCAGTACTTC. It yields the protein CATSRQTGSYEQYF. Complete variable domain (other parts from reference TRBV15 and TRBJ2-7): DAMVIQNPRYQVTQFGKPVTLSCSQTLNHNVMYWYQQKSSQAPKLLFHYYDKDFNNEADTPDNFQSRRPNTSFCFLDIRSPGLGDTAMYLCATSRQTGSYEQYFGPGTRLTVT.

The chain employs TRBV11-1 and TRBJ2-3; 7 nucleotides agree with TRBD2. CDR1 and CDR2 (germline): SGHAT, FQDESV (reference sequence). J gave up 3 bases and V 6 bases, and 12 bases lay outside the gene matches. There are 16 residues in the CDR3. The CDR3 loop is CASSLLPGGRTDTQYF. The DNA of the CDR3 is TGTGCCAGCAGTCTACTGCCGGGGGGTAGGACAGATACGCAGTATTTT.

The chain couples TRBV5-5 to TRBJ2-7; D is perhaps TRBD2 (5 bases). This CDR3 region has 14 residues. Looked up from germline, CDR1 is SGHKS and CDR2 is YYEKEE (reference sequence). The V gene lost 4 bases and the J gene lost 4 bases, with 15 bases spanning the gap. This chain's CDR3 is CASSGVEVFYEQYF. The CDR3 DNA is TGTGCCAGCAGCGGGGTGGAGGTATTTTACGAGCAGTACTTC.

The rearrangement links TRBV28 to TRBJ2-5, with TRBD2 matching 7 bases. Germline CDR1 reads MDHEN; CDR2 reads SYDVKM. Germline trimming cut 1 base from V and 5 bases from J; bases unmatched to any gene: 4. The CDR3 totals 14 residues. The CDR3 coding sequence is TGTGCCAGCAGTTTATATACTAGCGCGGAGACCCAGTACTTC. Encoded protein: CASSLYTSAETQYF.

The J gene is TRBJ2-6, the V gene TRBV6-6, with 11 bases that match TRBD2. CDR3 length: 23 residues. Trimming cost V 7 bases and J 0 bases; bases outside gene matches: 23. Germline V gene lookup returns CDR1 MNHNY and CDR2 SVGAGI (reference sequence). In nucleotides, the CDR3 is TGTGCCAGCACCTACTGGCTAGCGGGGGGCACGATCCCGAGCAACTCTGGGGCCAACGTCCTGACTTTC. Translating gives CASTYWLAGGTIPSNSGANVLTF.

The J gene is TRBJ1-6, the V gene TRBV30; a possible D gene is TRBD1 (5 bases). CDR1 and CDR2 (germline): GTSNPN, SVGIG (reference sequence). The CDR3 runs 14 residues. Trimming pared 0 bases from V and 9 bases from J, leaving 12 bases between. Here the CDR3 reads CAWSVGRDFSPLHF. DNA of the CDR3: TGTGCCTGGAGTGTAGGCAGGGACTTTTCACCCCTCCACTTT.

This clone was seen once. The gene calls are TRBV24-1 and TRBJ2-2; D is perhaps TRBD2 (5 bases). Germline-derived CDR1 and CDR2 are KGHDR and SFDVKD. V was clipped by 3 bases and J by 2 bases, with 12 bases between them. This CDR3 is built from 16 residues. CDR3 sequence reads: CATSDRVRENTGELFF. Written as DNA, the CDR3 is TGTGCCACCAGTGATCGGGTCCGGGAAAACACCGGGGAGCTGTTTTTT.

This chain uses TRBV7-9 with TRBJ1-2; 10 bases match TRBD1. The CDR3 loop spans 14 amino acids. The V and J ends lost 5 bases and 7 bases, in that order; junction bases with no gene match: 7. CDR1 SEHNR and CDR2 FQNEAQ come from the germline V gene (reference sequence). The DNA for the CDR3 is TGTGCCAGCAGCGGAGTGACAGGGGGCATTGGCTACACCTTC. It yields the protein CASSGVTGGIGYTF.

The CDR3 nucleotides are TGTGCCACCAGCAGAGATTCTGCGACTAGCATCGGCAATGAGCAGTTCTTC. Protein product: CATSRDSATSIGNEQFF. The chain carries TRBV15 and TRBJ2-1; 7 bases are a match to TRBD2. The CDR3 contains 17 residues. V shed 0 bases, J shed 6 bases, and the junction held 11 bases outside the gene matches. CDR1 is LNHNV and CDR2 is YYDKDF in the germline V gene (reference sequence).

The chain is built from TRBV7-2 and TRBJ2-1; a possible D gene is TRBD2 (5 bases). The V gene lost 5 bases and the J gene lost 4 bases, with 12 bases spanning the gap. CDR1 and CDR2 (germline): SGHTA, FQGNSA. The CDR3 loop spans 14 amino acids. For the CDR3, the DNA is TGTGCCAGCAGCCCCTCGGGGAGTTACAATGAGCAGTTCTTC. It yields the protein CASSPSGSYNEQFF.

The chain combines TRBV7-2 with TRBJ1-2; D is unclear. CDR1 SGHTA and CDR2 FQGNSA come from the germline V gene. V was shortened by 5 bases and J by 2 bases, with 12 bases between the two germline ends. The CDR3 consists of 14 residues. CDR3 bases: TGTGCCAGCAGCCCCAGGAGGGAGAACTATGGCTACACCTTC. It encodes CASSPRRENYGYTF. The whole variable domain, remainder taken from reference TRBV7-2 and TRBJ1-2, is GAGVSQSPSNKVTEKGKDVELRCDPISGHTALYWYRQSLGQGLEFLIYFQGNSAPDKSGLPSDRFSAERTGGSVSTLTIQRTQQEDSAVYLCASSPRRENYGYTFGSGTRLTVV.

Here the CDR3 DNA reads TGTGCCAGCAGTGCTCACCTCCTCTCGGCTAACACTGAAGCTTTCTTT. Its translation: CASSAHLLSANTEAFF. The chain has TRBV2 and TRBJ1-1; D gene ambiguous. Between the trimmed V and J ends, which lost 4 bases and 2 bases, there was a span of 17 bases. CDR3 length: 16 amino acids. The V gene's germline CDR1 is SNHLY and CDR2 FYNNEI.

The gene calls are TRBV30 and TRBJ1-2; D unresolved. Trimming stripped 2 bases from V and 1 base from J, with 17 bases between. CDR3 length: 16 amino acids. Looked up from germline, CDR1 is GTSNPN and CDR2 is SVGIG (reference sequence). CDR3: CAWSPRLDPFNYGYTF. The DNA of the CDR3 is TGTGCCTGGAGTCCCCGACTGGACCCCTTTAACTATGGCTACACCTTC.

The gene calls are TRBV19 and TRBJ1-2; D may be TRBD1 (5 bases). CDR3 length: 15 residues. Deletions cut 7 bases from V and 2 bases from J, with 17 bases between. Germline assignment: CDR1 LNHDA and CDR2 SQIVND (reference sequence). The CDR3 is CASTLGADLNYGYTF. DNA of the CDR3: TGTGCCAGTACCCTAGGGGCAGACCTAAACTATGGCTACACCTTC. Supplemented by reference TRBV19 and TRBJ1-2, the full variable domain reads DGGITQSPKYLFRKEGQNVTLSCEQNLNHDAMYWYRQDPGQGLRLIYYSQIVNDFQKGDIAEGYSVSREKKESFPLTVTSAQKNPTAFYLCASTLGADLNYGYTFGSGTRLTVV.

The chain links TRBV28 to TRBJ2-5, with 9 bases lining up with TRBD1. The CDR3 runs 22 residues. After removal of 4 bases from V and 2 bases from J, the junction contained 26 bases not matched to a gene. The germline V gene has CDR1 MDHEN and CDR2 SYDVKM. Here the CDR3 reads CASSSPTRDRVPTTLLQETQYF. The DNA for the CDR3 is TGTGCCAGCAGTTCACCCACCCGGGACAGGGTCCCCACCACCCTTCTTCAAGAGACCCAGTACTTC. Complete variable domain (other parts from reference TRBV28 and TRBJ2-5): DVKVTQSSRYLVKRTGEKVFLECVQDMDHENMFWYRQDPGLGLRLIYFSYDVKMKEKGDIPEGYSVSREKKERFSLILESASTNQTSMYLCASSSPTRDRVPTTLLQETQYFGPGTRLLVL.

The chain employs TRBV10-3 and TRBJ2-2; 8 bases line up with TRBD1. This CDR3 spans 18 amino acids. The ends lost 1 base at V and 1 base at J; junction bases unmatched: 8. Germline CDR1 ENHRY, CDR2 SYGVKD. The CDR3 protein is CAISELRAGTGNTGELFF. As DNA, the CDR3 is TGTGCCATCAGTGAGTTGAGGGCCGGGACAGGGAACACCGGGGAGCTGTTTTTT.